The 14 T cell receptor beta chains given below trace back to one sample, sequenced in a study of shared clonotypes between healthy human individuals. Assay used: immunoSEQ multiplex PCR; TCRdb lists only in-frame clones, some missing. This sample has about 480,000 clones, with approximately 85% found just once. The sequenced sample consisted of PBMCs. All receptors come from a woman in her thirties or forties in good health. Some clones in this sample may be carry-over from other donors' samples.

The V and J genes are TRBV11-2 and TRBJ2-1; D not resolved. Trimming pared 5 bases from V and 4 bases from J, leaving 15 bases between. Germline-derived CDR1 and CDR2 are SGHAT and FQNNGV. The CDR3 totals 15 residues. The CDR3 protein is CASSPLRFRYNEQFF. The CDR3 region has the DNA TGTGCCAGCAGCCCCTTACGGTTCCGATACAATGAGCAGTTCTTC.

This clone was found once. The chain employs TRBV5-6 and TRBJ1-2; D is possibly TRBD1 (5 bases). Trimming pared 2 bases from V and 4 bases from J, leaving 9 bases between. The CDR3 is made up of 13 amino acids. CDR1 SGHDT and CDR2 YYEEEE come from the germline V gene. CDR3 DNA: TGTGCCAGCAGCTTAAGGGGATCCTATGGCTACACCTTC. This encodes CASSLRGSYGYTF.

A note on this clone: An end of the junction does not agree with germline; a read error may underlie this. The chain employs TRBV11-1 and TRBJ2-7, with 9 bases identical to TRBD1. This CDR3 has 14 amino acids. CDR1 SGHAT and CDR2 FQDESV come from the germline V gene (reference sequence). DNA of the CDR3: TGTGCCAGCAGCGCCAACAGGGGGCTGTACGAGCAGCACTTC. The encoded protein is CASSANRGLYEQHF.

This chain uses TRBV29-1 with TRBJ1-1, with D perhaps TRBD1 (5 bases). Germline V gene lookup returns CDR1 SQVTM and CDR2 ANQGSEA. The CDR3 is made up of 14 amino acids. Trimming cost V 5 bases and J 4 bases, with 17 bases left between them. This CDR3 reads CSVRERQFTTEAFF. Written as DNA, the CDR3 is TGCAGCGTTAGGGAACGACAGTTTACCACTGAAGCTTTCTTT.

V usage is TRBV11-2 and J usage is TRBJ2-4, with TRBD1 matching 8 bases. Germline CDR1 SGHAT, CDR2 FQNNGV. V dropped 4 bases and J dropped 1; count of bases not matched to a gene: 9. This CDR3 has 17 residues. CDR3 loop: CASSSPQGVWAKNIQYF. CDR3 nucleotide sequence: TGTGCCAGCAGCTCCCCACAGGGGGTGTGGGCCAAAAACATTCAGTACTTC.

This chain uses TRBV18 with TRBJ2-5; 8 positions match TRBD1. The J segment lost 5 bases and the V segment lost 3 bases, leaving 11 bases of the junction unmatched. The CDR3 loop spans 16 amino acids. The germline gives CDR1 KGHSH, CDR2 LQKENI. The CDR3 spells CASSPIGQGNRETQYF. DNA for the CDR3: TGTGCCAGCTCACCGATCGGACAGGGTAATAGGGAGACCCAGTACTTC.

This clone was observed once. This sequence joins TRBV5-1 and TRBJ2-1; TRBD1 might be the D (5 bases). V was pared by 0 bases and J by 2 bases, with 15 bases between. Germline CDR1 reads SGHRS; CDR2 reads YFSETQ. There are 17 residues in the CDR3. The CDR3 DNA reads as TGCGCCAGCAGCTTGGGCGTTGGCAGGGTTACCTACAATGAGCAGTTCTTC. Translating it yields CASSLGVGRVTYNEQFF.

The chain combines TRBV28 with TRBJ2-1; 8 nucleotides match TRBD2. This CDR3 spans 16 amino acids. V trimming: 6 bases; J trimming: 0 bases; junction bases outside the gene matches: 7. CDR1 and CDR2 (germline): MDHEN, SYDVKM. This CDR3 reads CASSQGGTSSYNEQFF. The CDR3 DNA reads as TGTGCCAGCAGCCAAGGTGGGACTAGCTCCTACAATGAGCAGTTCTTC.

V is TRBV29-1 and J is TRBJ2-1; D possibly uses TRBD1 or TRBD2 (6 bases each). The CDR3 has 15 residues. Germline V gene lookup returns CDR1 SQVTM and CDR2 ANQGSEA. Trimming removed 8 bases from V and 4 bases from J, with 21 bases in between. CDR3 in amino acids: CSSKGERGLYNEQFF. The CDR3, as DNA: TGCAGCTCTAAGGGGGAGAGGGGACTGTACAATGAGCAGTTCTTC.

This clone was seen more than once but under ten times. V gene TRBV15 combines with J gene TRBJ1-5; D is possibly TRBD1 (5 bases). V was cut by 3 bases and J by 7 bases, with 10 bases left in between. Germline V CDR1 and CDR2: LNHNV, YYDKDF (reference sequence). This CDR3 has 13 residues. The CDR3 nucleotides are TGTGCCACCAGCAGTGACAGAGGACAGCCCCAGCATTTT. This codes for CATSSDRGQPQHF.

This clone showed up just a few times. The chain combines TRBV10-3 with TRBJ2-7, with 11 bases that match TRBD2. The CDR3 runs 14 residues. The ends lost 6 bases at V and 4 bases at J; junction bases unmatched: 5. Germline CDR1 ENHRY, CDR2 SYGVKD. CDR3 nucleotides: TGTGCCATCAGGGCCACTAGCGGGAGTTACGAGCAGTACTTC. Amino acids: CAIRATSGSYEQYF.

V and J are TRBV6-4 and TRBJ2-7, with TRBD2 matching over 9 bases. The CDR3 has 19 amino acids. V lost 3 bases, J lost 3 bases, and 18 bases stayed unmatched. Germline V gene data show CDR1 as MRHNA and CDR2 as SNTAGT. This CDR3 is CASSESFGYLAGEVYEQYF. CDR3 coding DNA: TGTGCCAGCAGTGAGTCTTTTGGTTACTTAGCGGGAGAAGTCTACGAGCAGTACTTC.

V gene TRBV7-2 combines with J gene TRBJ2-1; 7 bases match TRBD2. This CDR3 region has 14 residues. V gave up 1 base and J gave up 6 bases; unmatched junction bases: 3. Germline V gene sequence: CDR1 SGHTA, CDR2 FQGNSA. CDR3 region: CASSLGRLANEQFF. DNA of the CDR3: TGTGCCAGCAGCTTAGGTCGACTAGCCAATGAGCAGTTCTTC.

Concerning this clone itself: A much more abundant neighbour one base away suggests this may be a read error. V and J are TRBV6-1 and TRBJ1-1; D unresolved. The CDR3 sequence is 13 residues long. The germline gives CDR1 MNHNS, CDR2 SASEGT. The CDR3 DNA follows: TGTGCCGGCAGCCAAGAGGTGAACACTGAAGCTTTCTTT. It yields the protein CAGSQEVNTEAFF.